These 5 T cell receptor beta chains originate from one sample sequenced in a study of cytomegalovirus exposure and HLA in healthy donors. Profiling relied on immunoSEQ multiplex PCR, and the TCRdb table lists in-frame clones only, not all of them. There are a few hundred thousand clones in the sample; around four fifths occur only once, and more than 13% lies in the top ten. Sequenced material: PBMCs. These receptors all come from a woman in her 30s in good health and CMV-seropositive.

The rearrangement joins TRBV9 to TRBJ2-5, with 15 nucleotides matching TRBD2. The V gene's germline CDR1 is SGDLS and CDR2 YYNGEE. The V segment lost 6 bases and the J segment 5 bases; nucleotides outside the gene matches: 5. CDR3 size: 15 residues. CDR3 residues: CASTEGTSGGETQYF. The CDR3 DNA follows: TGTGCCAGCACCGAGGGGACTAGCGGGGGGGAGACCCAGTACTTC.

To note about this clone: A read error may be the cause here, since a much bigger clone is one base away. The same CDR3 can be traced to other DNA sequences in this sample. The gene calls are TRBV27 and TRBJ2-1; D is ambiguous. Looked up from germline, CDR1 is MNHEY and CDR2 is SMNVEV (reference sequence). This CDR3 is 11 amino acids long. Trimming left V 2 bases short and J 6 bases short, with 2 bases between. CDR3 sequence reads: CASSLGNEQFF. In DNA, the CDR3 is TGTGCCAGCAGTTTAGGCAATGAGCAGTTCTTC.

Notes on this clone: In the same sample, other DNA sequences code for this CDR3. The chain links TRBV5-1 to TRBJ2-7; D ambiguous. This CDR3 region has 12 residues. V dropped 0 bases and J dropped 4 bases, with 5 bases sitting between them. Germline loops: CDR1 SGHRS, CDR2 YFSETQ. The CDR3 region has the DNA TGCGCCAGCAGCTTGGTAGGGTACGAGCAGTACTTC. Its translation is CASSLVGYEQYF.

The chain joins TRBV27 to TRBJ1-2, with a weak D call TRBD1 (5 bases). The CDR3 covers 15 residues. V lost 5 bases and J 5 bases, leaving 18 bases between the germline ends. Germline V gene lookup returns CDR1 MNHEY and CDR2 SMNVEV (reference sequence). The CDR3 protein is CASSPQFGTVYGYTF. DNA for the CDR3: TGTGCCAGCAGTCCCCAGTTCGGGACTGTTTATGGCTACACCTTC.

The chain has TRBV5-1 and TRBJ2-1; no definite D call. The CDR3 totals 14 residues. Germline loops: CDR1 SGHRS, CDR2 YFSETQ. Trimming cost V 3 bases and J 8 bases, with 15 bases left between them. The DNA of the CDR3 is TGCGCCAGCAGCTACGCCCGCCTTAAAGATGAGCAGTTCTTC. Protein product: CASSYARLKDEQFF. The full variable domain, rest sourced from reference TRBV5-1 and TRBJ2-1, is KAGVTQTPRYLIKTRGQQVTLSCSPISGHRSVSWYQQTPGQGLQFLFEYFSETQRNKGNFPGRFSGRQFSNSRSEMNVSTLELGDSALYLCASSYARLKDEQFFGPGTRLTVL.